These T cell receptor beta chains were read from a single sample in a study of CD8 T cells in ankylosing spondylitis. One entry per CDR3 protein, called by TCRdb with MiXCR from the 5' RACE reads. Of under 300,000 distinct CDR3 sequences listed, around 9.1% are singletons. The sample taken for sequencing was blood, either unsorted or a sorted T cell fraction (not recorded which). These receptors came from a male donor with ankylosing spondylitis or in good health (not recorded which). Each CDR3 is given without its conserved first and last residue. The order of the fields is V gene, J gene, clone size, CDR3 protein. The listing skips clone size in some rows; elsewhere it reads once, few, many or a size class.

TRBV18	TRBJ2-7	many	ASSREGSFYEQY
TRBV7-2	TRBJ1-2	-	ASSSRPTGIDYGYT
TRBV20-1	TRBJ2-1	many	SAQGTSGRLLQF
TRBV5-4	TRBJ2-2	-	ASTPRGGSGGTGELF
TRBV7-9	TRBJ1-5	-	ASSPGGGQLRQPQH
TRBV5-1	TRBJ2-2	many	ASSVQGAGTGELF
TRBV20-1	TRBJ2-7	many	SAPRMGVSSYEQY
TRBV11-3	TRBJ1-2	many	ASSLTRQAYYGYT
TRBV20-1	TRBJ1-4	few	SAPYSGVMSEKLF
TRBV4-1	TRBJ2-4	-	ASSSGGPLLAKNIQY
TRBV14	TRBJ1-3	many	ASSQLGSGNTIY
TRBV9	TRBJ2-1	many	ASSVAAGASSSYNEQF
TRBV29-1	TRBJ2-7	many	SVQTGDTYEQY
TRBV28	TRBJ2-3	many	ASSFTGVSTDTQY
TRBV5-1	TRBJ2-1	many	ASSRGQGMNEQF
TRBV5-6	TRBJ2-1	many	ASRPGRDRLKNEQF
TRBV5-6	TRBJ2-4	many	ASSLAMAKNIQY
TRBV7-2	TRBJ2-7	-	ASSLDSGIYEQY
TRBV27	TRBJ2-7	many	ASSFGGTGVYEQY
TRBV20-1	TRBJ2-1	many	SANLRGSYNEQF
TRBV5-4	TRBJ2-2	many	ASRRQLNTGELF
TRBV20-1	TRBJ2-3	few	SASAVLSGSGRTQY
TRBV5-6	TRBJ1-2	few	ASSFPDGLGGYT
TRBV12-3/TRBV12-4	TRBJ2-1	many	ASSLALAGTYNEQF
TRBV27	TRBJ1-2	few	ASSSYDSPRGYT
TRBV6-2/TRBV6-3	TRBJ2-2	many	ASSWRVTGELF
TRBV18	TRBJ1-5	many	ASSPPEGTNQPQH
TRBV6-5	TRBJ2-3	many	ASSYRLAGAKGTDTQY
TRBV19	TRBJ2-7	-	ASSLRVGAALREQY